A single sample is the source of the 24 T cell receptor beta chains below, sequenced in a study of cytotoxic CD8 clonotypes in ibrutinib-treated CLL. The repertoire was sequenced with immunoSEQ multiplex PCR; TCRdb's copy has only in-frame clones and lacks some. The data show around 97,000 clones, with more than 75% seen just once and about 30% held by the top ten. The sample here was PBMCs, taken after 12 months of ibrutinib treatment. These receptors were taken from a human donor with chronic lymphocytic leukemia.

The J gene is TRBJ2-1, the V gene TRBV9; possible D gene TRBD2, 5 bases. The CDR3 sequence is 15 residues long. Trimming cost V 3 bases and J 2 bases, with 12 bases left between them. CDR1 is SGDLS, CDR2 YYNGEE, per germline. The CDR3 loop is CASSASLATYNEQFF. The CDR3 coding sequence is TGTGCCAGCAGCGCGTCCCTAGCTACCTACAATGAGCAGTTCTTC.

The rearrangement links TRBV28 to TRBJ2-5; 8 bases are shared with TRBD2. This CDR3 is 17 amino acids long. Trimming removed 2 bases from V and 2 bases from J; junction bases left unmatched: 10. CDR1 and CDR2 (germline): MDHEN, SYDVKM. This CDR3 reads CASSLSSAGGTQETQYF. DNA of the CDR3: TGTGCCAGCAGTTTAAGCTCGGCGGGGGGCACTCAAGAGACCCAGTACTTC.

This sequence joins TRBV6-5 and TRBJ1-2; D not certain. With 4 bases removed from V and 0 bases from J, the gap between germline ends came to 9 bases. The CDR3 loop spans 14 amino acids. Per germline, CDR1 MNHEY and CDR2 SVGAGI. CDR3 sequence reads: CASSLKQSNYGYTF. The CDR3 coding sequence is TGTGCCAGCAGTTTGAAACAGTCTAACTATGGCTACACCTTC.

This chain joins TRBV2 and TRBJ1-6; 8 bases are a match to TRBD1. Per germline, CDR1 SNHLY and CDR2 FYNNEI. Unmatched junction bases numbered 9, after V lost 6 bases and J lost 8 bases. This CDR3 contains 15 residues. This CDR3 is CASRGQGGLDSPLHF. CDR3 nucleotide sequence: TGTGCCAGCAGAGGACAGGGAGGGTTAGATTCACCCCTCCACTTT.

The chain uses TRBV7-8 and TRBJ1-5; maybe TRBD1 (5 bases). V lost 5 bases, J lost 4 bases, and 9 bases lay in between. Germline V gene sequence: CDR1 SGHVS, CDR2 FQNEAQ. The CDR3 has 13 amino acids. CDR3 DNA: TGTGCCAGCAGCCGGGACGGAAATCAGCCCCAGCATTTT. Encoded protein: CASSRDGNQPQHF.

This rearrangement joins TRBV11-2 to TRBJ2-5; the D gene is possibly TRBD2 (6 bases). The CDR3 extends over 15 amino acids. The ends were cut back, 5 bases at V and 5 bases at J, with 18 bases in the middle. The V gene's germline CDR1 is SGHAT and CDR2 FQNNGV. CDR3 in amino acids: CASSPLPTRGETQYF. CDR3 nucleotide sequence: TGTGCCAGCAGCCCCCTCCCGACTAGGGGCGAGACCCAGTACTTC.

The chain is built from TRBV7-6 and TRBJ2-5; tentatively, D is TRBD1 (5 bases). Germline V CDR1 and CDR2: SGHVS, FNYEAQ. The CDR3 is 14 residues long. Trimming left V 2 bases short and J 1 base short, with 8 bases between. CDR3 in amino acids: CASSLQGFQETQYF. For the CDR3, the DNA is TGTGCCAGCAGCTTACAGGGCTTCCAAGAGACCCAGTACTTC.

V is TRBV19 and J is TRBJ1-1; D is unresolved. With 3 bases removed from V and 4 bases from J, the gap between germline ends came to 12 bases. This CDR3 region has 14 residues. Germline V gives CDR1 LNHDA, CDR2 SQIVND (reference sequence). CDR3 sequence reads: CASSIRTGSTEAFF. CDR3 bases: TGTGCCAGTAGTATCCGGACGGGATCCACTGAAGCTTTCTTT.

J is TRBJ2-3 and V is TRBV6-5, with D unresolved. The CDR3 loop spans 15 amino acids. The germline CDR1 and CDR2 sequences are MNHEY and SVGAGI. V was trimmed by 2 bases and J by 6 bases, leaving 15 bases between them. The CDR3 DNA sequence: TGTGCCAGCAGTTACAAGGGTTTTGGTGGGGATACGCAGTATTTT. It is translated as CASSYKGFGGDTQYF.

The chain couples TRBV7-9 to TRBJ2-7; weak D call: TRBD1 (5 bases). Germline V gene data show CDR1 as SEHNR and CDR2 as FQNEAQ (reference sequence). CDR3 length: 13 residues. The V and J ends lost 6 bases and 9 bases respectively, with 18 bases between them. The CDR3 DNA sequence: TGTGCCAGCAGTGGGCTCAGCCCACAGGTGCAGTACTTC. Its protein product is CASSGLSPQVQYF.

V is TRBV4-1 and J is TRBJ2-1, with D perhaps TRBD1 (5 bases). In germline, CDR1 is MGHRA, CDR2 YSYEKL. V was pared by 0 bases and J by 4 bases, with 10 bases between. The CDR3 has 15 residues. The CDR3 protein is CASSQEGRDYNEQFF. DNA for the CDR3: TGCGCCAGCAGCCAAGAGGGCAGGGATTACAATGAGCAGTTCTTC.

The rearrangement uses TRBV2 and TRBJ1-2; D is unresolved. This CDR3 comprises 14 residues. CDR1 is SNHLY and CDR2 is FYNNEI in the germline V gene. Deletions cut 6 bases from V and 0 bases from J, with 11 bases between. The CDR3, as DNA: TGTGCCAGCAGCGACGGTTTAGCTAACTATGGCTACACCTTC. Protein sequence: CASSDGLANYGYTF.

CDR3 bases: TGTGCCAGCAGCTCCCCCAATGTGGGCTACACCTTC. It translates to CASSSPNVGYTF. The chain has TRBV7-2 and TRBJ1-2, with no clear D. Germline CDR1 SGHTA, CDR2 FQGNSA. V gave up 4 bases and J gave up 8 bases, with 11 bases separating them. This CDR3 region has 12 residues.

This sequence joins TRBV9 and TRBJ1-6; D gene uncertain. V dropped 4 bases and J dropped 0 bases, with 8 bases sitting between them. Germline V gives CDR1 SGDLS, CDR2 YYNGEE. The CDR3 is made up of 15 amino acids. The CDR3 region is CASSPQDSYNSPLHF. The CDR3 DNA reads as TGTGCCAGCAGCCCCCAGGACTCCTATAATTCACCCCTCCACTTT.

This clone has only a few counts. This chain uses TRBV18 with TRBJ2-7; unclear D gene. CDR3 size: 13 residues. The germline V gene has CDR1 KGHSH and CDR2 LQKENI. V was trimmed by 5 bases and J by 5 bases, leaving 13 bases between them. The CDR3 DNA follows: TGTGCCAGCTCAGCTAGGCGGCTAGACGAGCAGTACTTC. It codes for CASSARRLDEQYF.

This chain uses TRBV11-2 with TRBJ1-1, with D perhaps matching TRBD1 (6 bases). Germline-derived CDR1 and CDR2 are SGHAT and FQNNGV. Trimming removed 2 bases from V and 1 base from J, with 14 bases in between. CDR3 length equals 16 residues. The CDR3 here is CASSLPAGAGNTEAFF. CDR3 sequence (DNA): TGTGCCAGCAGCTTACCGGCAGGGGCCGGGAACACTGAAGCTTTCTTT.

This clone occurred a few times. The chain links TRBV30 to TRBJ1-1, with D uncertain. This CDR3 contains 11 residues. V was shortened by 3 bases and J by 4 bases, with 6 bases between the two germline ends. CDR1 is GTSNPN and CDR2 is SVGIG in the germline V gene (reference sequence). The CDR3 sequence is CAWRGGTEAFF. In nucleotides, the CDR3 is TGTGCCTGGAGGGGCGGCACTGAAGCTTTCTTT.

This chain joins TRBV9 and TRBJ2-1; D is uncertain. The CDR3 loop spans 15 amino acids. In germline, CDR1 is SGDLS, CDR2 YYNGEE. Trimming pared 0 bases from V and 2 bases from J, leaving 9 bases between. The CDR3 region is CASSVGKGTYNEQFF. The CDR3 DNA sequence: TGTGCCAGCAGCGTAGGTAAGGGTACCTACAATGAGCAGTTCTTC.

The chain employs TRBV19 and TRBJ1-5; 10 bases match TRBD1. V shed 0 bases, J shed 7 bases, and the junction held 3 bases outside the gene matches. CDR1 LNHDA and CDR2 SQIVND come from the germline V gene (reference sequence). This CDR3 contains 15 residues. The CDR3 DNA reads as TGTGCCAGTAGTATAGATGACAGGGGGCGGCAGCCCCAGCATTTT. This encodes CASSIDDRGRQPQHF. Variable domain in full (rest from reference TRBV19 and TRBJ1-5): DGGITQSPKYLFRKEGQNVTLSCEQNLNHDAMYWYRQDPGQGLRLIYYSQIVNDFQKGDIAEGYSVSREKKESFPLTVTSAQKNPTAFYLCASSIDDRGRQPQHFGDGTRLSIL.

The chain has TRBV7-2 and TRBJ1-2; no clear D gene. CDR1 and CDR2 (germline): SGHTA, FQGNSA. The CDR3 totals 14 residues. V dropped 5 bases and J dropped 8 bases, with 18 bases sitting between them. The CDR3 DNA reads TGTGCCAGCAGCATAGGCGGTTCGGAGCGCGGCTACACCTTC. Protein: CASSIGGSERGYTF.

As for this clone: This sample also contains other DNA sequences that code for the same CDR3. The chain joins TRBV5-4 to TRBJ1-3, with TRBD1 identical over 9 bases. With 5 bases clipped from V and 0 bases from J, the junction kept 3 bases outside the gene matches. This CDR3 spans 15 amino acids. CDR1 SGHNT and CDR2 YYREEE come from the germline V gene (reference sequence). The CDR3 sequence: CASSRQGDSGNTIYF. The CDR3, as DNA: TGTGCCAGCAGTCGACAGGGGGACTCTGGAAACACCATATATTTT.

The chain combines TRBV9 with TRBJ2-1; D gene unclear. In germline, CDR1 is SGDLS, CDR2 YYNGEE. The CDR3 sequence is 14 residues long. V was pared by 3 bases and J by 6 bases, with 13 bases between. CDR3 DNA: TGTGCCAGCAGCGCAACCCCAGCAGGCAATGAGCAGTTCTTC. Amino acid sequence: CASSATPAGNEQFF.

J is TRBJ2-3 and V is TRBV5-6, with a tentative D call TRBD1 (7 bases). With 4 bases removed from V and 0 bases from J, the gap between germline ends came to 12 bases. Germline CDR1 and CDR2: SGHDT and YYEEEE. The CDR3 has 15 amino acids. Here the CDR3 DNA reads TGTGCCAGCAGCCCAGGGGGGACAAGCACAGATACGCAGTATTTT. Translating gives CASSPGGTSTDTQYF.

This clone was detected many times. CDR3 DNA: TGTGCCAGCAGCACGGCTCCAGCGAACACTGAAGCTTTCTTT. Its protein product is CASSTAPANTEAFF. J is TRBJ1-1 and V is TRBV5-5; D is unresolved. The CDR3 is 14 residues long. CDR1 and CDR2 (germline): SGHKS, YYEKEE (reference sequence). The V gene lost 4 bases and the J gene lost 1 base, with 11 bases spanning the gap.